The 8 T cell receptor beta chains presented below share a single source sample, sequenced in a study of blood T cell repertoires in COVID-19. Profiling relied on immunoSEQ multiplex PCR, and the TCRdb table lists in-frame clones only, not all of them. The sample has more than 80,000 clones, around 82% seen once. Sequenced input: peripheral blood. The receptors shown here come from a woman of 80 years or more with COVID-19, enrolled during active disease.

The chain joins TRBV29-1 to TRBJ1-5, with D possibly being TRBD1 (6 bases). The CDR3 runs 12 residues. Per germline, CDR1 SQVTM and CDR2 ANQGSEA. V lost 6 bases and J lost 7, with 13 bases in between. Here the CDR3 reads CSVGGPEQPQHF. The CDR3 DNA reads TGCAGCGTCGGGGGGCCAGAGCAGCCCCAGCATTTT.

The chain combines TRBV30 with TRBJ2-7, with D perhaps TRBD2 (6 bases). Germline V gives CDR1 GTSNPN, CDR2 SVGIG (reference sequence). The CDR3 consists of 14 residues. The ends were cut back, 0 bases at V and 7 bases at J, with 16 bases in the middle. The CDR3 DNA sequence: TGTGCCTGGAGTGTAGGAGGGACCAGGGAGGAGCAGTACTTC. This gives the protein CAWSVGGTREEQYF.

This chain connects TRBV14 to TRBJ1-2; D call uncertain. The V gene lost 0 bases and the J gene lost 7 bases, with 6 bases spanning the gap. This CDR3 is built from 12 residues. Germline CDR1 is SGHDN and CDR2 is FVKESK. CDR3 protein: CASSQDRGGYTF. The CDR3, as DNA: TGTGCCAGCAGCCAAGATCGGGGTGGCTACACCTTC.

This sequence joins TRBV6-5 and TRBJ1-2; 9 bases agree with TRBD1. V shed 5 bases, J shed 3 bases, and the junction held 7 bases outside the gene matches. Germline V lookup: CDR1 MNHEY, CDR2 SVGAGI. This CDR3 comprises 15 residues. The CDR3 sequence is CASSMDRGFYYGYTF. Written as DNA, the CDR3 is TGTGCCAGCAGTATGGACAGGGGATTTTACTATGGCTACACCTTC.

This clone appeared a few times. The chain joins TRBV6-5 to TRBJ2-2; 11 nucleotides match TRBD2. This CDR3 has 15 amino acids. The V segment lost 7 bases and the J segment 6 bases; nucleotides outside the gene matches: 7. Per the germline V gene, CDR1 is MNHEY and CDR2 is SVGAGI. CDR3 nucleotide sequence: TGTGCCAGCACCCAAGTGACTAGCGGGGCCGGGGAGCTGTTTTTT. This gives the protein CASTQVTSGAGELFF.

The chain combines TRBV7-8 with TRBJ1-2, with TRBD1 as a possible D gene (6 bases). V was shortened by 5 bases and J by 4 bases, with 11 bases between the two germline ends. Germline values: CDR1 SGHVS, CDR2 FQNEAQ. This CDR3 region has 13 residues. The CDR3 here is CASSLGGGYGYTF. CDR3 bases: TGTGCCAGCAGCCTAGGGGGAGGCTATGGCTACACCTTC. Looking up the rest from reference TRBV7-8 and TRBJ1-2 gives the full variable domain: GAGVSQSPRYKVAKRGQDVALRCDPISGHVSLFWYQQALGQGPEFLTYFQNEAQLDKSGLPSDRFFAERPEGSVSTLKIQRTQQEDSAVYLCASSLGGGYGYTFGSGTRLTVV.

The rearrangement joins TRBV5-1 to TRBJ2-3; the match to TRBD1 covers 10 bases. Germline V CDR1 and CDR2: SGHRS, YFSETQ. V shed 4 bases, J shed 10 bases, and the junction held 9 bases outside the gene matches. There are 14 residues in the CDR3. CDR3 DNA: TGCGCCAGCAGCCCCGGGACAGGGGAGGGAGCGCAGTATTTT. This encodes CASSPGTGEGAQYF.

The chain couples TRBV18 to TRBJ2-2; TRBD2 matches at 9 bases. The CDR3 loop spans 17 amino acids. Germline values: CDR1 KGHSH, CDR2 LQKENI. Germline trimming cut 2 bases from V and 4 bases from J; bases unmatched to any gene: 8. For the CDR3, the DNA is TGTGCCAGCTCACCAAACCAACTAGCGGGCATCACCGGGGAGCTGTTTTTT. As protein: CASSPNQLAGITGELFF.